Here is one T cell receptor beta chain with its context. The antigen is unknown. There are 16 residues in the CDR3. The germline V gene encodes CDR1 LNHDA and CDR2 SQIVND (reference sequence). V trimming: 4 bases; J trimming: 4 bases; junction bases outside the gene matches: 8. The data belong to a study of long-term antiretroviral therapy in people with HIV. Running of the v3.0 immunoSEQ assay took place at survey level. 40,000-50,000 T-cell genomes per sample were the sequencing target. Clones were sequenced by immunoSEQ multiplex PCR, and TCRdb holds only the in-frame ones, with some missing. Of around 40,000 clones listed, less than 90% are singletons. Study observations and caveats: Within the repertoire, clones expanded before ART were dominant at all time points.

The sample in question was unsorted PBMCs, obtained just before starting antiretroviral therapy. J is TRBJ2-5 and V is TRBV19; TRBD2 aligns across 11 bases. This receptor was taken from a woman aged 18-29 years with HIV. This chain's CDR3 is CASSKASGRYGETQYF. CDR3 bases: TGTGCCAGTAGTAAGGCTAGCGGGAGGTATGGAGAGACCCAGTACTTC. Variable domain in full (rest from reference TRBV19 and TRBJ2-5): DGGITQSPKYLFRKEGQNVTLSCEQNLNHDAMYWYRQDPGQGLRLIYYSQIVNDFQKGDIAEGYSVSREKKESFPLTVTSAQKNPTAFYLCASSKASGRYGETQYFGPGTRLLVL.